The rows below give T cell receptor beta chains drawn from one sample of a study of T cell changes during pregnancy in multiple sclerosis. Produced via immunoSEQ multiplex PCR; TCRdb's table is partial and in-frame only. The sample lists about 55,000 clones, 90% to 95% occurring once. This material consisted of CD8+ T cells from peripheral blood mononuclear cells, taken in the second trimester of pregnancy. The source of these receptors is a female donor with multiple sclerosis, enrolled in a pregnancy study. Both conserved end residues are part of each CDR3. Fields, in order: V gene, J gene, clone size, D gene, CDR3 protein, CDR3 DNA. A D gene is named only where the DNA matches it firmly. Only some rows state a clone size, as once, few, many or a class for expanded clones.

v_call: TRBV30
j_call: TRBJ2-2
clone_size: -
d_call: -
cdr3_aa: CAWSVAGPHELFF
cdr3_nt: TGTGCCTGGAGTGTAGCAGGGCCCCATGAGCTGTTTTTT

v_call: TRBV5-4
j_call: TRBJ2-3
clone_size: -
d_call: TRBD2
cdr3_aa: CASSGGLAGDTQYF
cdr3_nt: TGTGCCAGCAGCGGGGGTCTAGCGGGAGATACGCAGTATTTT

v_call: TRBV9
j_call: TRBJ1-1
clone_size: once
d_call: -
cdr3_aa: CASSVGGGGTEAFF
cdr3_nt: TGTGCCAGCAGCGTAGGAGGTGGCGGGACTGAAGCTTTCTTT

v_call: TRBV6-1
j_call: TRBJ2-1
clone_size: -
d_call: TRBD1
cdr3_aa: CASSRRTGPYNEQFF
cdr3_nt: TGTGCCAGCAGCCGCCGGACAGGTCCATACAATGAGCAGTTCTTC

v_call: TRBV27
j_call: TRBJ1-2
clone_size: -
d_call: -
cdr3_aa: CASRGSTNYGYTF
cdr3_nt: TGTGCCAGCAGGGGCAGCACTAACTATGGCTACACCTTC

v_call: TRBV27
j_call: TRBJ2-3
clone_size: -
d_call: TRBD2
cdr3_aa: CASSYLTSGGNTDTQYF
cdr3_nt: TGTGCCAGCAGTTACCTGACTAGCGGGGGGAACACAGATACGCAGTATTTT

v_call: TRBV4-1
j_call: TRBJ2-1
clone_size: -
d_call: -
cdr3_aa: CASSQLTQELGYNEQFF
cdr3_nt: TGCGCCAGCAGCCAATTGACCCAGGAACTAGGCTACAATGAGCAGTTCTTC

v_call: TRBV27
j_call: TRBJ2-1
clone_size: -
d_call: TRBD2
cdr3_aa: CASSRGAGGLYNEQFF
cdr3_nt: TGTGCCAGCAGTCGTGGGGCGGGAGGGCTATACAATGAGCAGTTCTTC

v_call: TRBV5-4
j_call: TRBJ1-1
clone_size: -
d_call: -
cdr3_aa: CASSPEAANTEAFF
cdr3_nt: TGTGCCAGCAGCCCGGAGGCGGCGAACACTGAAGCTTTCTTT

v_call: TRBV6-4
j_call: TRBJ2-1
clone_size: -
d_call: TRBD2
cdr3_aa: CASSALAGGNNEQFF
cdr3_nt: TGTGCCAGCAGTGCCCTAGCGGGGGGCAACAATGAGCAGTTCTTC

v_call: TRBV15
j_call: TRBJ2-2
clone_size: -
d_call: TRBD1
cdr3_aa: CATSIGQGAGELFF
cdr3_nt: TGTGCCACCAGCATCGGGCAGGGGGCCGGGGAGCTGTTTTTT

v_call: TRBV4-1
j_call: TRBJ2-2
clone_size: once
d_call: -
cdr3_aa: CASSQRTGPTGELFF
cdr3_nt: TGCGCCAGCAGCCAACGAACAGGACCCACCGGGGAGCTGTTTTTT

v_call: TRBV6-4
j_call: TRBJ2-1
clone_size: -
d_call: -
cdr3_aa: CASSVPRGNNEQFF
cdr3_nt: TGTGCCAGCAGTGTACCTAGGGGGAACAATGAGCAGTTCTTC

v_call: TRBV6-1
j_call: TRBJ1-1
clone_size: -
d_call: TRBD1
cdr3_aa: CASSEETGGQMNTEAFF
cdr3_nt: TGTGCCAGCAGTGAAGAGACAGGGGGGCAAATGAACACTGAAGCTTTCTTT

v_call: TRBV19
j_call: TRBJ2-7
clone_size: once
d_call: TRBD1
cdr3_aa: CASSIGTGDYEQYF
cdr3_nt: TGTGCCAGTAGTATCGGGACAGGGGACTACGAGCAGTACTTC

v_call: TRBV7-6
j_call: TRBJ1-4
clone_size: -
d_call: TRBD1
cdr3_aa: CASSLAPGTGGLDEKLFF
cdr3_nt: TGTGCCAGCAGCTTAGCGCCCGGGACAGGGGGCCTTGATGAAAAACTGTTTTTT